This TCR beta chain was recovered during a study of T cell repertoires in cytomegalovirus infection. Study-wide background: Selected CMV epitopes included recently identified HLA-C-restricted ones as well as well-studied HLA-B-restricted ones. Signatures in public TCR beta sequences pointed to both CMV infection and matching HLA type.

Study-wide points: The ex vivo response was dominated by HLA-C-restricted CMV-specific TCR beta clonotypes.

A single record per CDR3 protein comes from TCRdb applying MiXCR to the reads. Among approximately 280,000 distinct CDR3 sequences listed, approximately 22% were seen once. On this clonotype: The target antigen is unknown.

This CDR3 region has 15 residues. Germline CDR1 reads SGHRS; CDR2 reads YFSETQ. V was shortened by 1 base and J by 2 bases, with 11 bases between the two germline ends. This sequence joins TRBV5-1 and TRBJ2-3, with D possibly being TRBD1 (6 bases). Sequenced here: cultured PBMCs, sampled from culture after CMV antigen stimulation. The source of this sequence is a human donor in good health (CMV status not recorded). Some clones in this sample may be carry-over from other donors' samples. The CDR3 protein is CASSLTGQITDTQYF. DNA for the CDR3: TGCGCCAGCAGCTTGACGGGACAAATCACAGATACGCAGTATTTT.